The clone carrying this T cell receptor beta chain is a singleton in its sample. Its antigen is currently unknown. Researchers ran the PCR with 60 Vbeta and 13 Jbeta primers. Profiled with immunoSEQ multiplex PCR; TCRdb holds only in-frame clones, not every one. The sample has over 100,000 clones; roughly 80% are singletons. This sample stems from a study of cytomegalovirus exposure and HLA in healthy donors. About the study: Ancestry clustering placed 70% to 85% of around 400 genotyped donors in the Caucasian-associated cluster. General observations from the study: A later analysis linked about 17,000 TCR beta sequences to HLA alleles at 0.05 false discovery rate.

This CDR3 has 19 residues. CDR1 and CDR2 from the germline V gene are SGDLS and YYNGEE. J gave up 3 bases and V 4 bases, and 15 bases lay outside the gene matches. Sequenced input: PBMCs. This TCR derives from a woman aged 45-65 years in good health and CMV-seropositive. The chain combines TRBV9 with TRBJ2-7; TRBD2 matches at 14 bases. The CDR3 reads CASSPHVGGTSGSGYEQYF. The CDR3 DNA reads TGTGCCAGCAGCCCCCATGTGGGGGGGACTAGCGGGAGCGGCTACGAGCAGTACTTC.